This T cell receptor (beta chain) was sequenced during a study of T cell responses to AZD1222 COVID-19 vaccine. Broader study findings: Spike-specific TCR breadth and depth rose after two AZD1222 doses. At study baseline, merely roughly 6 AZD1222 recipients were seropositive.

V shed 3 bases and J 3 bases; nucleotides not matched to a gene: 5. The CDR3 has 14 residues. CDR1 and CDR2 (germline): SGHNT, YYREEE (reference sequence). In the case of this clone: What it binds is unknown.

The assay was immunoSEQ multiplex PCR, and TCRdb's table has in-frame clones only and misses some. The sample includes about 66,000 clones, less than 85% seen only once; the top ten take 23%. Sample: peripheral blood, taken on day 0 of MenACWY control vaccination. This TCR was sampled from an adult in good health. This chain joins TRBV5-4 and TRBJ1-1, with TRBD1 matching 7 bases. In nucleotides, the CDR3 is TGTGCCAGCAGCTCCGGGACAGACGACACTGAAGCTTTCTTT. Translating it yields CASSSGTDDTEAFF.